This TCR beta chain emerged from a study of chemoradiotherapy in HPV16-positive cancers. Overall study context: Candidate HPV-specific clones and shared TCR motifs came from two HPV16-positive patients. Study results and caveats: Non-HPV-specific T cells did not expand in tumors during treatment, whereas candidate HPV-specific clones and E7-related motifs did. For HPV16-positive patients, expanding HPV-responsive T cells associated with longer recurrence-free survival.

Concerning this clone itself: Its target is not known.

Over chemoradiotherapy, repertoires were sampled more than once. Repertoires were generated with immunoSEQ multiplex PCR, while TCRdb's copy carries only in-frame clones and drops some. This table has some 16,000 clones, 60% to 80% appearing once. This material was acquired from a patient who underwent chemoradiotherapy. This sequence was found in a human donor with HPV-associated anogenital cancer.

CDR3 bases: TGTGCCAGCAGCATTGGACAGGATTATATACGGGAAAAACTGTTTTTT. Residues: CASSIGQDYIREKLFF. V gene TRBV28 combines with J gene TRBJ1-4; 7 positions agree with TRBD1. The J segment lost 8 bases and the V segment lost 6 bases, leaving 15 bases of the junction unmatched. This CDR3 comprises 16 residues. The germline V gene encodes CDR1 MDHEN and CDR2 SYDVKM.